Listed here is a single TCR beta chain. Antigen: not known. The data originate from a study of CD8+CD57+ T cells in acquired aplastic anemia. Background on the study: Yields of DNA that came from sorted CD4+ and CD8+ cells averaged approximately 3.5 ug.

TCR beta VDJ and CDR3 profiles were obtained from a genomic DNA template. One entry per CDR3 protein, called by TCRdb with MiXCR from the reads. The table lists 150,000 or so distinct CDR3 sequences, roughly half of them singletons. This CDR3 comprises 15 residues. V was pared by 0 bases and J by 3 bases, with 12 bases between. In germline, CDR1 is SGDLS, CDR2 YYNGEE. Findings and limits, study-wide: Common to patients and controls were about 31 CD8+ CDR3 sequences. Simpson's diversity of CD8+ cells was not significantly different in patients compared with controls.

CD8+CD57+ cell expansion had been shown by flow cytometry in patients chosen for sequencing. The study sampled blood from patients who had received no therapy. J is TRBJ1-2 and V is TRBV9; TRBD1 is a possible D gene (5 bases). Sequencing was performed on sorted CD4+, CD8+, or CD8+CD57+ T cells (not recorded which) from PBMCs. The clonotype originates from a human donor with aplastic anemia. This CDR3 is CASSVGGVTHYGYTF. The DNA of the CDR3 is TGTGCCAGCAGCGTAGGAGGGGTCACCCACTATGGCTACACCTTC.